This T cell receptor beta chain stems from a study of quantifying T cell responses using KT2 cells. Study background: Reverse transcription used primers in the TCR alpha and beta constant regions.

The germline V gene encodes CDR1 SGHTA and CDR2 FQGNSA. The CDR3 covers 13 residues. Between the trimmed V and J ends, which lost 0 bases and 8 bases, there was a span of 8 bases. The sample holds many counts of this clonotype. A single-stranded UMI oligo with SP2 sequence was ligated to cDNA 3' ends. The first PCR ran approximately 4 cycles with an equimolar RC1.1 and RC1.2 beta primer mix. TCR alpha and beta chains were handled separately starting at the second PCR. Via MiXCR, TCRdb re-called the UMI-ligation and nested PCR reads, giving one row per CDR3 protein. This sample has 30,000 or so distinct CDR3 sequences, with roughly 8% found just once. Fixed numbers of PBMC received varying amounts of KT2 cells.

The sequenced material came from PBMCs spiked with cells of the T cell clone KT2. The gene calls are TRBV7-2 and TRBJ2-1, with D hard to call. This clonotype was sampled from a human donor. The DNA of the CDR3 is TGTGCCAGCAGCTTAGCAAGGGAAGATGAGCAGTTCTTC. Encoded protein: CASSLAREDEQFF.